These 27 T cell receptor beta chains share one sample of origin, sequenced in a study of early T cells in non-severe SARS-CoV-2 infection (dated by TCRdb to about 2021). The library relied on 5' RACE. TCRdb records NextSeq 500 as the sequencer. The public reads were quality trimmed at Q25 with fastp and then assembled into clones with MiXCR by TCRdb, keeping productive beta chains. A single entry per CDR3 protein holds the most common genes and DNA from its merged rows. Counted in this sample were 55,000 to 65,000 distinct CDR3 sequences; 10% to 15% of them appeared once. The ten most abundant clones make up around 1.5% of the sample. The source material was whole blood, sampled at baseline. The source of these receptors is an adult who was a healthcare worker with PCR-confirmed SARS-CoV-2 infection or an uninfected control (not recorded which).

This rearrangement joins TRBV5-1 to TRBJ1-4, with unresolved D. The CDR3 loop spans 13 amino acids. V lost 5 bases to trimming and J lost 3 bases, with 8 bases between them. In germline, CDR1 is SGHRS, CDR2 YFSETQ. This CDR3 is CASRPGPNEKLFF. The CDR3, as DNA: TGCGCCAGCAGGCCAGGCCCTAATGAAAAACTGTTTTTT.

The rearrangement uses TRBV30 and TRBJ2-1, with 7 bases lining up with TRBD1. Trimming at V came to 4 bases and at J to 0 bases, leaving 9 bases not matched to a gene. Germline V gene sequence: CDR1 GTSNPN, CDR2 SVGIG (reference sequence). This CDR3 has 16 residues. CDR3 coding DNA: TGTGCCTGGACCGGGAAGACAGGGAGCTCCTACAATGAGCAGTTCTTC. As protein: CAWTGKTGSSYNEQFF. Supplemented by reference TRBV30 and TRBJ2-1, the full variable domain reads SQTIHQWPATLVQPVGSPLSLECTVEGTSNPNLYWYRQAAGRGLQLLFYSVGIGQISSEVPQNLSASRPQDRQFILSSKKLLLSDSGFYLCAWTGKTGSSYNEQFFGPGTRLTVL.

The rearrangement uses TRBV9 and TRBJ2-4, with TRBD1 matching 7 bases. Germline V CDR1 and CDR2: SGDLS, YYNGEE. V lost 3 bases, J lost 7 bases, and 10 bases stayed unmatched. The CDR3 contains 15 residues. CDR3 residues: CASSASTDRSNIQYF. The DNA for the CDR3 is TGTGCCAGCAGCGCTAGTACGGACAGGTCCAACATTCAGTACTTC.

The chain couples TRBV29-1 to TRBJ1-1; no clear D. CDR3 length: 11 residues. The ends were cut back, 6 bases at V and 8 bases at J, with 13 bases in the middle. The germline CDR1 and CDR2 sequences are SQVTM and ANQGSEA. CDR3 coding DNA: TGCAGCGTCTCTGAGTCGAGGGAAGCTTTCTTT. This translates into CSVSESREAFF.

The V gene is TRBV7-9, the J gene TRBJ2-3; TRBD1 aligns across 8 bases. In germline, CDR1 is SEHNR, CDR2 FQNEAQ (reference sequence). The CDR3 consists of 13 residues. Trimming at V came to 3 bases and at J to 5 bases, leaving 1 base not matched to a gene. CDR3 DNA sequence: TGTGCCAGCAGCTTCGACAGGGGAGATACGCAGTATTTT. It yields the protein CASSFDRGDTQYF. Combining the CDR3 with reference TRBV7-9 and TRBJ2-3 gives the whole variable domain DTGVSQNPRHKITKRGQNVTFRCDPISEHNRLYWYRQTLGQGPEFLTYFQNEAQLEKSRLLSDRFSAERPKGSFSTLEIQRTEQGDSAMYLCASSFDRGDTQYFGPGTRLTVL.

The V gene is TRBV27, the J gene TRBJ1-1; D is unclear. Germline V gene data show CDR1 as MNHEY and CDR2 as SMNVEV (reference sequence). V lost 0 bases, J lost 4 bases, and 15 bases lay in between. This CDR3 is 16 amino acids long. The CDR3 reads CASSLSVDARGTEAFF. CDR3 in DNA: TGTGCCAGCAGTTTATCGGTCGATGCCCGGGGCACTGAAGCTTTCTTT.

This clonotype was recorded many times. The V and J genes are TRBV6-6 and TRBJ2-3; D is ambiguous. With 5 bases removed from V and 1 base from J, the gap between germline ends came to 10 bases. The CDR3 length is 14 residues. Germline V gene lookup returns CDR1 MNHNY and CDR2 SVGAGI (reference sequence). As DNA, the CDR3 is TGTGCCAGCAGTCCCGGTTTTGGCACAGATACGCAGTATTTT. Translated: CASSPGFGTDTQYF.

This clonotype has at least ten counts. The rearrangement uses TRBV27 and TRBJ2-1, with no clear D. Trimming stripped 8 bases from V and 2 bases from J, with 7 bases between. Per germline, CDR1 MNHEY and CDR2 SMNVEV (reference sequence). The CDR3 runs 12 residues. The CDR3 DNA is TGTGCCAGCGCCGGGCCCTACAATGAGCAGTTCTTC. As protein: CASAGPYNEQFF.

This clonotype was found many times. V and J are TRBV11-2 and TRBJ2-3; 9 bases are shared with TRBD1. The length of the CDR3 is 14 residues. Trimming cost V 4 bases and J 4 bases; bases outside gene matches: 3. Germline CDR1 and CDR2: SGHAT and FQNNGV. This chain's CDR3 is CASSSRQGADTQYF. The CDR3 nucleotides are TGTGCCAGCAGCTCCCGACAGGGGGCAGATACGCAGTATTTT.

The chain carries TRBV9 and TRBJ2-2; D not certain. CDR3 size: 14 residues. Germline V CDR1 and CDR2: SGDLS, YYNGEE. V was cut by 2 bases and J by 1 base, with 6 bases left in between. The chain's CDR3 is CASSVVGNTGELFF. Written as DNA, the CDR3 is TGTGCCAGCAGCGTTGTGGGGAACACCGGGGAGCTGTTTTTT.

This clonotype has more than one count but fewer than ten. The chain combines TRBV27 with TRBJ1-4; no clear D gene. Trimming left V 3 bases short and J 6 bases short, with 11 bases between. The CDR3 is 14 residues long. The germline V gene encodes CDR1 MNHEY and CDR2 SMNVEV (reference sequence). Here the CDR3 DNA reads TGTGCCAGCAGTTTTAGGGCCCGCTATGAAAAACTGTTTTTT. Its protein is CASSFRARYEKLFF. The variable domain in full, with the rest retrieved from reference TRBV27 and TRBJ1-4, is EAQVTQNPRYLITVTGKKLTVTCSQNMNHEYMSWYRQDPGLGLRQIYYSMNVEVTDKGDVPEGYKVSRKEKRNFPLILESPSPNQTSLYFCASSFRARYEKLFFGSGTQLSVL.

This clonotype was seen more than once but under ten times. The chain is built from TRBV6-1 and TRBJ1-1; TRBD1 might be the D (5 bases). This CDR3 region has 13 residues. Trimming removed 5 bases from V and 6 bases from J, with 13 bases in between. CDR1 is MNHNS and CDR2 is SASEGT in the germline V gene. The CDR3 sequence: CASSTYVGAEAFF. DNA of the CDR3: TGTGCCAGCAGTACTTACGTGGGGGCTGAAGCTTTCTTT.

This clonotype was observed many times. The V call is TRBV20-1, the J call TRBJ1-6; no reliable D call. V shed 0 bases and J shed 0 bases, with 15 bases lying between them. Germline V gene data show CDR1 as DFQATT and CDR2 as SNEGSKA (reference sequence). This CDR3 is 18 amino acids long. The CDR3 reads CSARDTRDLSSYNSPLHF. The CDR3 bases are TGCAGTGCTAGAGATACTAGAGATTTAAGCTCCTATAATTCACCCCTCCACTTT.

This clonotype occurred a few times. In DNA, the CDR3 is TGCAGTGCCCCGCTTCGGGACAGGGCTGGCTACACCTTC. It specifies CSAPLRDRAGYTF. The chain employs TRBV20-1 and TRBJ1-2, with 9 bases lining up with TRBD1. This CDR3 is built from 13 residues. V dropped 6 bases and J dropped 7; count of bases not matched to a gene: 9. Germline V gives CDR1 DFQATT, CDR2 SNEGSKA (reference sequence).

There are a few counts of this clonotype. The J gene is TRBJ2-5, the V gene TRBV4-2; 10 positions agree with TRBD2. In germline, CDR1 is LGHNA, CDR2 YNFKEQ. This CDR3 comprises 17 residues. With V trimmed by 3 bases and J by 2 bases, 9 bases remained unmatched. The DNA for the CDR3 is TGTGCCAGCAGCCACGGATCCGGACTAGCGGCGCAAGAGACCCAGTACTTC. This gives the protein CASSHGSGLAAQETQYF.

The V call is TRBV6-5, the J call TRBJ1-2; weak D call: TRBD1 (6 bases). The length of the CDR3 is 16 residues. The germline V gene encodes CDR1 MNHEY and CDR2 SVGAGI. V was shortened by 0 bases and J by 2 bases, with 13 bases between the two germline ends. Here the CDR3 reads CASSYSTGQLNYGYTF. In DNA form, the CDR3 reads TGTGCCAGCAGTTACTCGACGGGACAATTAAACTATGGCTACACCTTC.

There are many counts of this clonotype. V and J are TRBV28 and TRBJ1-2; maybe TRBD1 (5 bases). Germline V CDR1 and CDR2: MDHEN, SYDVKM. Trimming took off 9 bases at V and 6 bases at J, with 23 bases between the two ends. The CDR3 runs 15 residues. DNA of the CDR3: TGTGCCAGTTCATTCCACAGCGGGGGAGAGGATGGCTACACCTTC. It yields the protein CASSFHSGGEDGYTF.

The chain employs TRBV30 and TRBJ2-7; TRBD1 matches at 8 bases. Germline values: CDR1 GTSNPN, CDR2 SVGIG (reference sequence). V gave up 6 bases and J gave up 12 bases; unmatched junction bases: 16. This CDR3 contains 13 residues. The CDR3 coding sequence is TGTGCCTGTCTCGGGACAGGCTCCCCTCGCTCGTACTTC. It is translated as CACLGTGSPRSYF.

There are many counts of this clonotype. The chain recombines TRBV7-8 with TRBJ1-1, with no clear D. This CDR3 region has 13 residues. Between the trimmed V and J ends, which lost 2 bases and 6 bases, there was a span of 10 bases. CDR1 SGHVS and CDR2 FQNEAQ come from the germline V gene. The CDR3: CASSLLRGPEAFF. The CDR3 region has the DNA TGTGCCAGCAGCTTATTACGAGGGCCTGAAGCTTTCTTT.

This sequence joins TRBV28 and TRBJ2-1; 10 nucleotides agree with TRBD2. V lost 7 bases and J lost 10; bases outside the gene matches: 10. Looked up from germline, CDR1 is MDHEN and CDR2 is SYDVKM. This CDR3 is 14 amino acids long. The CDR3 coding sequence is TGTGCCAGCATAACTAGCGGGGCCTTTGGAGAGCAGTTCTTC. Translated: CASITSGAFGEQFF.

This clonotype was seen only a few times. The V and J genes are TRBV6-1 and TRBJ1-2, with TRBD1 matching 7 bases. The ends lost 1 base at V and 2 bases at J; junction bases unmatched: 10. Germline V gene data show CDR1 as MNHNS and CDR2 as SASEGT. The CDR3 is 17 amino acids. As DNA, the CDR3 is TGTGCCAGCAGTGAAGTTAAGTTTTGGGACAGAAACTATGGCTACACCTTC. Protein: CASSEVKFWDRNYGYTF.

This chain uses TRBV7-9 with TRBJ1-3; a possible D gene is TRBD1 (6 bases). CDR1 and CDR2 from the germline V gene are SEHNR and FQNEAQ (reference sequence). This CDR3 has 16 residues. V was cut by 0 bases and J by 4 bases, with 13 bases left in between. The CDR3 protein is CASSLAQQGYGNTIYF. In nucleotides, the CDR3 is TGTGCCAGCAGCTTAGCTCAACAGGGCTACGGAAACACCATATATTTT.

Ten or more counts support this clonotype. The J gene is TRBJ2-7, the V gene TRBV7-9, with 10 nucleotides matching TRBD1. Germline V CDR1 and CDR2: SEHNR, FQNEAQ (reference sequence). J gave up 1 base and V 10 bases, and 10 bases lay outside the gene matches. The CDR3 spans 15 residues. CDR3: CATRDRGTGSYEQYF. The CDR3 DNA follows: TGTGCCACCCGGGACAGGGGTACCGGTTCCTACGAGCAGTACTTC.

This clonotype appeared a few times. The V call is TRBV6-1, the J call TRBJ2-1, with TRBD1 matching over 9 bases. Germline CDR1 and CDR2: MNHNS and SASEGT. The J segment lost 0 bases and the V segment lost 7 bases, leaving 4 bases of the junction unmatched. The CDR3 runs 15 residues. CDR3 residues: CASNPQGASYNEQFF. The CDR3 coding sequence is TGTGCCAGCAACCCACAGGGGGCCTCCTACAATGAGCAGTTCTTC.

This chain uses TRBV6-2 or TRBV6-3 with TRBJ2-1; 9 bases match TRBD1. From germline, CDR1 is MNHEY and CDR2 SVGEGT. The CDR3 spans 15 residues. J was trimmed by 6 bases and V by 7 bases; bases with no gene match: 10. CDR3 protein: CASTIRGQGSNEQFF. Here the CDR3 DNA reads TGTGCCAGCACCATACGCGGACAGGGGAGCAATGAGCAGTTCTTC.

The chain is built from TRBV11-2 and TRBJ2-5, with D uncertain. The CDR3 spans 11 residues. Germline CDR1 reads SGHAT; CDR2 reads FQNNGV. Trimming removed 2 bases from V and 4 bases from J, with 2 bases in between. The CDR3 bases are TGTGCCAGCAGCTTATCAGAGACCCAGTACTTC. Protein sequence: CASSLSETQYF.

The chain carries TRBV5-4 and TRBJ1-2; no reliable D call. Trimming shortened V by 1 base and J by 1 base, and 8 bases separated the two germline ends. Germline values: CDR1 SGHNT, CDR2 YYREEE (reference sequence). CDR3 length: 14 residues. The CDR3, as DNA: TGTGCCAGCAGCTTGTCCCAGCATAACTATGGCTACACCTTC. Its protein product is CASSLSQHNYGYTF.